Below, 25 T cell receptor beta chains from the same sample are listed, as sequenced in a study of blood T cells in healthy people across ages. The second PCR ran about 6 to 12 cycles with a sample-barcoded 5' primer and J-beta primers. Via MiXCR, TCRdb re-called the 5' RACE reads, giving one row per CDR3 protein. The sample has roughly 1,700,000 distinct CDR3 sequences, roughly 27% seen once. Sequencing was performed on blood. These receptors all come from a woman between 25 and 40 years old in good health.

This clonotype was seen many times. The V gene is TRBV12-3 or TRBV12-4, the J gene TRBJ2-1; 9 bases are a match to TRBD2. CDR3 length: 15 amino acids. Losses at the gene ends were 7 bases for V and 6 bases for J; bases not matched to a gene: 10. CDR3 DNA sequence: TGTGCCAGCACCCTTAGCGGGGGTGTACTCAATGAGCAGTTCTTC. Encoded protein: CASTLSGGVLNEQFF.

A note on this clonotype: With a much larger clone just one base away, this may be a read error. V usage is TRBV5-1 and J usage is TRBJ2-7, with 11 bases fitting TRBD2. The length of the CDR3 is 15 residues. Per germline, CDR1 SGHRS and CDR2 YFSETQ. The CDR3 sequence: CVSLPTSGASYEQYF. CDR3 nucleotides: TGCGTCAGCTTGCCGACTAGCGGGGCCTCCTACGAGCAGTACTTC. The variable domain in full, with the rest retrieved from reference TRBV5-1 and TRBJ2-7, is KAGVTQTPRYLIKTRGQQVTLSCSPISGHRSVSWYQQTPGQGLQFLFEYFSETQRNKGNFPGRFSGRQFSNSRSEMNVSTLELGDSALYLCVSLPTSGASYEQYFGPGTRLTVT.

In this sample, this clonotype turned up many times. The J gene is TRBJ2-5, the V gene TRBV7-2, with D perhaps TRBD1 (6 bases). This CDR3 contains 14 residues. V dropped 2 bases and J dropped 7 bases, with 14 bases sitting between them. CDR1 is SGHTA, CDR2 FQGNSA, per germline. For the CDR3, the DNA is TGTGCCAGCAGCTTACAGGGGCCCCATACGACCCAGTACTTC. Residues: CASSLQGPHTTQYF.

Points on this clonotype: The conserved final phenylalanine or tryptophan is absent from the CDR3, which likely points to a read error. CDR3 DNA sequence: TGTGCCGGCAGCTTAGGGAGCGGGGGGGCAGGAATTCAGTACGTC. Protein product: CAGSLGSGGAGIQYV. This rearrangement joins TRBV7-2 to TRBJ2-4, with 10 bases matching TRBD2. This CDR3 spans 15 amino acids. The germline V gene has CDR1 SGHTA and CDR2 FQGNSA.

This clonotype was seen a handful of times. The gene calls are TRBV29-1 and TRBJ2-3; 8 bases line up with TRBD2. CDR3 length: 14 residues. The junction had 5 bases not matched to a gene; V was cut back by 4 bases and J by 2 bases. From germline, CDR1 is SQVTM and CDR2 ANQGSEA. Here the CDR3 reads CSVVLAGTTDTQYF. The DNA of the CDR3 is TGCAGCGTTGTTTTAGCGGGAACCACAGATACGCAGTATTTT.

This clonotype was detected ten times or more. The chain joins TRBV7-9 to TRBJ1-2, with D unresolved. CDR3 size: 13 residues. Trimming shortened V by 7 bases and J by 4 bases, and 13 bases separated the two germline ends. CDR1 is SEHNR, CDR2 FQNEAQ, per germline (reference sequence). In nucleotides, the CDR3 is TGTGCCAGCATAATGGACGATGGCTATGGCTACACCTTC. Translating it yields CASIMDDGYGYTF.

This clonotype was recorded many times. The chain carries TRBV5-1 and TRBJ2-5; D is ambiguous. This CDR3 spans 13 amino acids. Trimming removed 2 bases at V and 4 bases at J, with 9 bases between. Per germline, CDR1 SGHRS and CDR2 YFSETQ. The CDR3 bases are TGCGCCAGCAGCTTCTTCGTGGGAGAGACCCAGTACTTC. Its translation: CASSFFVGETQYF.

At least ten counts were recorded for this clonotype. The chain is built from TRBV4-3 and TRBJ2-1; no clear D gene. Trimming cost V 0 bases and J 10 bases, with 10 bases left between them. The CDR3 has 13 residues. Germline CDR1 and CDR2: LGHNA and YSLEER. The CDR3 nucleotides are TGCGCCAGCAGCCAAGATGGAAACCTCGAGCAGTTCTTC. Its protein product is CASSQDGNLEQFF.

This clonotype was observed many times. V gene TRBV5-1 combines with J gene TRBJ2-6; tentative D call: TRBD1 (6 bases). Germline V gives CDR1 SGHRS, CDR2 YFSETQ. The V end lost 5 bases, the J end lost 2 bases, and 8 bases lay between the germline ends. The CDR3 extends over 14 amino acids. This CDR3 reads CASRDSTGANVLTF. The CDR3 coding sequence is TGCGCCAGCAGGGACAGTACTGGGGCCAACGTCCTGACTTTC. Variable domain in full (rest from reference TRBV5-1 and TRBJ2-6): KAGVTQTPRYLIKTRGQQVTLSCSPISGHRSVSWYQQTPGQGLQFLFEYFSETQRNKGNFPGRFSGRQFSNSRSEMNVSTLELGDSALYLCASRDSTGANVLTFGAGSRLTVL.

The J gene is TRBJ2-3, the V gene TRBV29-1, with TRBD2 identical over 8 bases. Germline V lookup: CDR1 SQVTM, CDR2 ANQGSEA. This CDR3 is built from 16 residues. Losses at the gene ends were 3 bases for V and 2 bases for J; bases not matched to a gene: 10. This chain's CDR3 is CSVEGLAGYHTDTQYF. The DNA of the CDR3 is TGCAGCGTTGAGGGTCTAGCGGGCTACCACACAGATACGCAGTATTTT.

This clonotype is a singleton in its sample. The chain combines TRBV7-9 with TRBJ1-5, with D hard to call. The ends were cut back, 4 bases at V and 5 bases at J, with 12 bases in the middle. The CDR3 totals 14 residues. Germline CDR1 reads SEHNR; CDR2 reads FQNEAQ (reference sequence). CDR3 in DNA: TGTGCCAGCAGCTCGACACTGGGTGATCAGCCCCAGCATTTT. Its protein is CASSSTLGDQPQHF.

CDR3 amino acids: CASSQNRVSYELYF. The CDR3, as DNA: TGTGCCAGCAGCCAAAACAGGGTCTCCTACGAGCTGTACTTC. The chain carries TRBV3-1 and TRBJ2-4, with D perhaps matching TRBD1 (6 bases). Germline V gene sequence: CDR1 LGHDT, CDR2 YNNKEL (reference sequence). This CDR3 is built from 14 residues. The V gene lost 2 bases and the J gene lost 15 bases, with 20 bases spanning the gap.

The chain uses TRBV6-6 and TRBJ1-4, with a possible D match to TRBD1 (5 bases). Germline lookup yields CDR1 MNHNY and CDR2 SVGAGI (reference sequence). The CDR3 has 17 amino acids. Trimming removed 0 bases at V and 7 bases at J, with 18 bases between. The CDR3 protein is CASSYSNLGAPPEKLFF. The CDR3, as DNA: TGTGCCAGCAGTTACTCGAATCTAGGGGCCCCACCTGAAAAACTGTTTTTT.

The rearrangement uses TRBV12-3 or TRBV12-4 and TRBJ2-1; D is unresolved. V lost 5 bases, J lost 9 bases, and 17 bases lay in between. This CDR3 comprises 14 residues. The CDR3 here is CASSVPRWGGEQFF. CDR3 bases: TGTGCCAGCAGTGTTCCCCGGTGGGGTGGTGAGCAGTTCTTC.

This chain connects TRBV24-1 to TRBJ2-7; D might be TRBD1 (6 bases). Trimming stripped 3 bases from V and 2 bases from J, with 13 bases between. Germline CDR1 is KGHDR and CDR2 is SFDVKD. This CDR3 has 15 amino acids. The CDR3: CATSDEATGTYEQYF. The DNA of the CDR3 is TGTGCCACCAGTGATGAAGCGACAGGAACCTACGAGCAGTACTTC.

This chain uses TRBV27 with TRBJ2-4, with D perhaps TRBD2 (6 bases). The CDR3 is 11 residues long. Trimming pared 3 bases from V and 13 bases from J, leaving 10 bases between. Germline-derived CDR1 and CDR2 are MNHEY and SMNVEV (reference sequence). The CDR3: CASSFGGSQYF. CDR3 DNA: TGTGCCAGCAGTTTTGGGGGGTCCCAGTACTTC.

The chain has TRBV4-3 and TRBJ1-1, with TRBD1 matching over 9 bases. The J segment lost 6 bases and the V segment lost 4 bases, leaving 9 bases of the junction unmatched. CDR1 is LGHNA, CDR2 YSLEER, per germline. The length of the CDR3 is 15 residues. In DNA form, the CDR3 reads TGCGCCAGCAGCCCGGGACAGGGCGAAGGGGCTGAAGCTTTCTTT. This translates into CASSPGQGEGAEAFF.

The chain has TRBV6-2 or TRBV6-3 and TRBJ2-5; 9 positions match TRBD2. The CDR3 runs 15 residues. CDR1 is MNHEY, CDR2 SVGEGT, per germline. V lost 5 bases, J lost 7 bases, and 11 bases stayed unmatched. This CDR3 is CASSQGREGHRTQYF. The CDR3 nucleotides are TGTGCCAGCAGTCAAGGGCGGGAGGGCCACCGGACCCAGTACTTC.

This clonotype was found a few times. The rearrangement uses TRBV13 and TRBJ2-5, with 8 bases aligning to TRBD1. Trimming cost V 5 bases and J 4 bases; bases outside gene matches: 15. This CDR3 has 17 residues. CDR1 is PRHDT, CDR2 FYEKMQ, per germline (reference sequence). As DNA, the CDR3 is TGTGCCAGCAGCCAGGGACAGGAGCCTTCTTATGGAGAGACCCAGTACTTC. This sequence encodes CASSQGQEPSYGETQYF.

About this clonotype: A much larger clone lies one base from this, so it may be a read error. This chain links TRBV20-1 with TRBJ2-4; maybe TRBD1 (6 bases). CDR3 length: 12 residues. In germline, CDR1 is DFQATT, CDR2 SNEGSKA (reference sequence). V lost 4 bases and J lost 13, with 17 bases in between. The CDR3 region has the DNA TGCAGTGCTACGGGACACTACAATGAGCAGTACTTC. Protein product: CSATGHYNEQYF.

This clonotype was seen a handful of times. The rearrangement uses TRBV4-2 and TRBJ2-7; 11 bases map to TRBD2. CDR3 length equals 15 residues. Germline values: CDR1 LGHNA, CDR2 YNFKEQ. Germline trimming cut 3 bases from V and 4 bases from J; bases unmatched to any gene: 5. For the CDR3, the DNA is TGTGCCAGCAGCCAGCAGGGACTAGCGGTATACGAGCAGTACTTC. Amino acids: CASSQQGLAVYEQYF.

This clonotype was seen many times. The chain is built from TRBV14 and TRBJ2-1; D unclear. The CDR3 is made up of 12 amino acids. V dropped 5 bases and J dropped 12 bases, with 14 bases sitting between them. Looked up from germline, CDR1 is SGHDN and CDR2 is FVKESK. In DNA, the CDR3 is TGTGCCAGCAGCTCTGCCGCGGTCCCGCAGTTCTTC. Its translation is CASSSAAVPQFF.

In its sample, this clonotype was seen many times. This chain uses TRBV20-1 with TRBJ2-1, with D tentatively TRBD2 (5 bases). V shed 2 bases and J shed 0 bases, with 14 bases lying between them. The CDR3 consists of 16 residues. Germline assignment: CDR1 DFQATT and CDR2 SNEGSKA (reference sequence). CDR3 DNA sequence: TGCAGTGCTAGAATGAGAGCGGCCCGCTCCTACAATGAGCAGTTCTTC. As protein: CSARMRAARSYNEQFF.

This chain uses TRBV28 with TRBJ2-7, with 12 bases aligning to TRBD2. CDR1 MDHEN and CDR2 SYDVKM come from the germline V gene. CDR3 length: 16 amino acids. Unmatched junction bases numbered 5, after V lost 5 bases and J lost 0 bases. CDR3 nucleotides: TGTGCCAGCAGTCGCGGACTAGCGGGGAGCTCCTACGAGCAGTACTTC. Its protein is CASSRGLAGSSYEQYF.

The chain carries TRBV6-6 and TRBJ1-1, with a weak D call TRBD1 (6 bases). Germline values: CDR1 MNHNY, CDR2 SVGAGI (reference sequence). V lost 0 bases and J 4 bases, leaving 12 bases between the germline ends. The CDR3 is 15 amino acids. The CDR3, as DNA: TGTGCCAGCAGTTACTCGTTGGGGGGCGGCACTGAAGCTTTCTTT. It yields the protein CASSYSLGGGTEAFF.